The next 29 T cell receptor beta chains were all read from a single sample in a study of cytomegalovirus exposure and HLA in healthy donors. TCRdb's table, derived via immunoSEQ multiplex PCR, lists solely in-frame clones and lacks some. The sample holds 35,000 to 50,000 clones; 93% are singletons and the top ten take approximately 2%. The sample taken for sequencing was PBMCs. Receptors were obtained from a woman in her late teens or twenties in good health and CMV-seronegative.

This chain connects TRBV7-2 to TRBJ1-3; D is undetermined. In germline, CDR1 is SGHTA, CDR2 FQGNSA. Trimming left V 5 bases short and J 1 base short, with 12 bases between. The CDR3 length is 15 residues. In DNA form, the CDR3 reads TGTGCCAGCAGCCATCCGACATCTTCTGGAAACACCATATATTTT. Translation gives CASSHPTSSGNTIYF. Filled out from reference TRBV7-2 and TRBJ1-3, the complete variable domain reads GAGVSQSPSNKVTEKGKDVELRCDPISGHTALYWYRQSLGQGLEFLIYFQGNSAPDKSGLPSDRFSAERTGGSVSTLTIQRTQQEDSAVYLCASSHPTSSGNTIYFGEGSWLTVV.

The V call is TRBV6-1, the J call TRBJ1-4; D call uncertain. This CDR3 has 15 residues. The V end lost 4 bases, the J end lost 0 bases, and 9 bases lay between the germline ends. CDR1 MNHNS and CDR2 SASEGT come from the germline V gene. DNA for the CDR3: TGTGCCAGCAGTGCCCGGGATCCAACTAATGAAAAACTGTTTTTT. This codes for CASSARDPTNEKLFF.

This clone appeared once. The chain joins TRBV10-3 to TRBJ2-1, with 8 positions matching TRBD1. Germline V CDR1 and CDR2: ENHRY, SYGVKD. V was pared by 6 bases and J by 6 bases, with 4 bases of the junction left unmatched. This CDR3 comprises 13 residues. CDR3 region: CAISRDRINEQFF. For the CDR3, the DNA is TGTGCCATCAGCCGGGACAGGATCAATGAGCAGTTCTTC.

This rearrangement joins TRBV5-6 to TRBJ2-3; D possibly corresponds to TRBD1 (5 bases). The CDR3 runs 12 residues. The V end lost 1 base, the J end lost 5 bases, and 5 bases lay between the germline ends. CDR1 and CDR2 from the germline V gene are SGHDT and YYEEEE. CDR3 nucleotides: TGTGCCAGCAGCTTGAGGGGAGATACGCAGTATTTT. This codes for CASSLRGDTQYF. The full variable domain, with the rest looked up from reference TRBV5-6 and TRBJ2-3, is DAGVTQSPTHLIKTRGQQVTLRCSPKSGHDTVSWYQQALGQGPQFIFQYYEEEERQRGNFPDRFSGHQFPNYSSELNVNALLLGDSALYLCASSLRGDTQYFGPGTRLTVL.

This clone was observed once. The CDR3 loop reads CASSARSLRTEAFF. DNA of the CDR3: TGTGCCAGCAGTGCAAGGTCATTGAGGACTGAAGCTTTCTTT. The gene calls are TRBV2 and TRBJ1-1; D ambiguous. V was trimmed by 4 bases and J by 5 bases, leaving 14 bases between them. CDR3 length equals 14 residues. Germline CDR1 and CDR2: SNHLY and FYNNEI.

The CDR3: CASRSRGSGSYEQFF. CDR3 nucleotide sequence: TGCGCCAGCCGGTCCCGGGGTAGCGGGAGTTATGAGCAGTTCTTC. V is TRBV4-1 and J is TRBJ2-1; 9 positions agree with TRBD2. Looked up from germline, CDR1 is MGHRA and CDR2 is YSYEKL. The CDR3 is 15 amino acids. With V trimmed by 8 bases and J by 8 bases, 13 bases remained unmatched.

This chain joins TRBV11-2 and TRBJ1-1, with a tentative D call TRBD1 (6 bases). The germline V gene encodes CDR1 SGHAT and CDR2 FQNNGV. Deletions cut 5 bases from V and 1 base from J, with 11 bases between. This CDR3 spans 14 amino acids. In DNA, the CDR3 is TGTGCCAGCAGCCTATTGGACAGGAACACTGAAGCTTTCTTT. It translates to CASSLLDRNTEAFF.

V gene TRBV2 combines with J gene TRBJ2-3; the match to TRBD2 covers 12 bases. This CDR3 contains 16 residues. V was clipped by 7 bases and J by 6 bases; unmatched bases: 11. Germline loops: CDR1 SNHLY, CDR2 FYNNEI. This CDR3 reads CASTGLAGNQGDTQYF. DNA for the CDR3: TGTGCCAGCACAGGACTAGCGGGAAACCAAGGGGATACGCAGTATTTT.

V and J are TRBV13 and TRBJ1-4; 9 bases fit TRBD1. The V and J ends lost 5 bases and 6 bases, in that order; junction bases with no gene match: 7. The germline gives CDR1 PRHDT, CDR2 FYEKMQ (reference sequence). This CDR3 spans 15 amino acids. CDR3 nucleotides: TGTGCCAGCAGCCTCCGGACAGGGGCCCATGAAAAACTGTTTTTT. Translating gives CASSLRTGAHEKLFF.

The CDR3 loop reads CASSSGTGNYGYTF. CDR3 nucleotides: TGTGCCAGCAGTTCCGGGACAGGGAACTATGGCTACACCTTC. This chain uses TRBV27 with TRBJ1-2; 9 positions match TRBD1. The CDR3 totals 14 residues. V lost 4 bases, J lost 2 bases, and 2 bases stayed unmatched. Germline V lookup: CDR1 MNHEY, CDR2 SMNVEV (reference sequence).

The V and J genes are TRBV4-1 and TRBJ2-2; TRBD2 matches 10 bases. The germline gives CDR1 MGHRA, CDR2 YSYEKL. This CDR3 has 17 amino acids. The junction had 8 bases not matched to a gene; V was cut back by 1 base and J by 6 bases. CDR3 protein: CASSQVNQRGGPGELFF. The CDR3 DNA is TGCGCCAGCAGCCAAGTTAACCAGCGGGGGGGCCCCGGGGAGCTGTTTTTT.

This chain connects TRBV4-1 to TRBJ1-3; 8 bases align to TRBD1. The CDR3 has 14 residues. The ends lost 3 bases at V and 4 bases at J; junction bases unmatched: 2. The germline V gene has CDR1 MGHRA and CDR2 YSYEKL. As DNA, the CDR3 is TGCGCCAGCAGCCATACAGGGGGAGGAAACACCATATATTTT. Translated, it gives CASSHTGGGNTIYF.

The CDR3 DNA reads TGTGCCAGCAGTTTAGGAGGACTAGCGGGGCTCTATTCTCAAGAGACCCAGTACTTC. Translating it yields CASSLGGLAGLYSQETQYF. The chain is built from TRBV28 and TRBJ2-5; TRBD2 matches 12 bases. Germline assignment: CDR1 MDHEN and CDR2 SYDVKM. This CDR3 contains 19 residues. V gave up 2 bases and J gave up 2 bases; unmatched junction bases: 12. Filled out from reference TRBV28 and TRBJ2-5, the complete variable domain reads DVKVTQSSRYLVKRTGEKVFLECVQDMDHENMFWYRQDPGLGLRLIYFSYDVKMKEKGDIPEGYSVSREKKERFSLILESASTNQTSMYLCASSLGGLAGLYSQETQYFGPGTRLLVL.

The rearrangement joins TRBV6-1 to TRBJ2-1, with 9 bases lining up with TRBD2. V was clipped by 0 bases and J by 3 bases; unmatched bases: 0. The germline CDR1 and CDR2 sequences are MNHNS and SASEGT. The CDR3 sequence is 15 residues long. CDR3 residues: CASSEASGSYNEQFF. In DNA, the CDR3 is TGTGCCAGCAGTGAAGCTAGCGGGAGCTACAATGAGCAGTTCTTC.

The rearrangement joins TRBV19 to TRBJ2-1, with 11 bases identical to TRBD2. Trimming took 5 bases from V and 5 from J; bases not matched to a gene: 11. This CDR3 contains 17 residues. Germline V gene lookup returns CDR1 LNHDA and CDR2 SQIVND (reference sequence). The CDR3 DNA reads TGTGCCAGTAGTTTAGGGCTAGCGGGAGGAAAAAACAATGAGCAGTTCTTC. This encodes CASSLGLAGGKNNEQFF.

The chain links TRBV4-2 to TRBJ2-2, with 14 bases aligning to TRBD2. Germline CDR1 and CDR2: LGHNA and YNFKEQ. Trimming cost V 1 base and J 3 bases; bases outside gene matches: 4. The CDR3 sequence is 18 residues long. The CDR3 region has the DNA TGTGCCAGCAGCCAAGGGTCGGGACTAGCGGGGGACACCGGGGAGCTGTTTTTT. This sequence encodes CASSQGSGLAGDTGELFF.

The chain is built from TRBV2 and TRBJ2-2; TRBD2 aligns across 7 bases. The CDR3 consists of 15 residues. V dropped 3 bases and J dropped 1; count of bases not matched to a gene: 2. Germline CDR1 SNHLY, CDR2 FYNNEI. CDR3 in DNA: TGTGCCAGCAGTGAGGCTAGCGGGAACACCGGGGAGCTGTTTTTT. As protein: CASSEASGNTGELFF.

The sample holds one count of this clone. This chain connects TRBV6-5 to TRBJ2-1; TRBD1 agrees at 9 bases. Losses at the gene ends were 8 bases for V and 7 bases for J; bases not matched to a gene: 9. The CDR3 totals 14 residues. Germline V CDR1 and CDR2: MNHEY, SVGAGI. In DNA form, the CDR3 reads TGTGCCAGCGCGCCGGGACAGGGATTTAATGAGCAGTTCTTC. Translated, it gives CASAPGQGFNEQFF.

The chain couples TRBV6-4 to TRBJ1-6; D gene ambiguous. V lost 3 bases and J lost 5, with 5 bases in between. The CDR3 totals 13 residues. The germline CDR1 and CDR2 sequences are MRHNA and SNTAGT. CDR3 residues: CASSERDNSPLHF. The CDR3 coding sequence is TGTGCCAGCAGTGAACGGGATAATTCACCCCTCCACTTT.

The CDR3 nucleotides are TGTGCCAGCAGTTACGGGAGTGGGGAAAAACTGTTTTTT. Its translation: CASSYGSGEKLFF. The V gene is TRBV6-5, the J gene TRBJ1-4; no definite D call. V was shortened by 2 bases and J by 8 bases, with 9 bases between the two germline ends. CDR1 is MNHEY and CDR2 is SVGAGI in the germline V gene. The CDR3 extends over 13 amino acids.

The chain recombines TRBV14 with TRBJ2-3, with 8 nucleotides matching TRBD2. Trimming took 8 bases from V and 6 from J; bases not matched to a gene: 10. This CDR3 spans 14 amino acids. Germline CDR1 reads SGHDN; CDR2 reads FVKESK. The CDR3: CASWSGGHGDTQYF. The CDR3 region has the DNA TGTGCCAGCTGGTCGGGAGGGCACGGGGATACGCAGTATTTT.

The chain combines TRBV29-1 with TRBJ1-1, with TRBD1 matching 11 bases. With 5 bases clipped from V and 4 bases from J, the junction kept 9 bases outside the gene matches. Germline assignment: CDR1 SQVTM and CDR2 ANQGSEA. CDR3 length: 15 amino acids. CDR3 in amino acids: CSVTIRDRGFTEAFF. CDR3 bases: TGCAGCGTTACGATCCGGGACAGGGGGTTCACTGAAGCTTTCTTT.

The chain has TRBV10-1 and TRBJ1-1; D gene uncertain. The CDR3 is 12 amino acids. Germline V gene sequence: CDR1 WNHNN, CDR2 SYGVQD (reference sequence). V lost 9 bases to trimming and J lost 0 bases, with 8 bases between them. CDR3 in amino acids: CASSNMNTEAFF. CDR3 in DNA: TGCGCCAGTTCAAACATGAACACTGAAGCTTTCTTT.

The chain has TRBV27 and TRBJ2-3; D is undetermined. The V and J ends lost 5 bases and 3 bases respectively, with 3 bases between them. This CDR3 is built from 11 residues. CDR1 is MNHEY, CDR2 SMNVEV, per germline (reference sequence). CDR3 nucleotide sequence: TGTGCCAGCAGTACTACAGATACGCAGTATTTT. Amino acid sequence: CASSTTDTQYF.

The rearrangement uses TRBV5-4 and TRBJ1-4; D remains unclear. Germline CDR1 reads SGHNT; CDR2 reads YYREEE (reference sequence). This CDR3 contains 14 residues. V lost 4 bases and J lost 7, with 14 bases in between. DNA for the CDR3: TGTGCCAGCAGCCGAAGCGCACATAGTGAAAAACTGTTTTTT. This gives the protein CASSRSAHSEKLFF.

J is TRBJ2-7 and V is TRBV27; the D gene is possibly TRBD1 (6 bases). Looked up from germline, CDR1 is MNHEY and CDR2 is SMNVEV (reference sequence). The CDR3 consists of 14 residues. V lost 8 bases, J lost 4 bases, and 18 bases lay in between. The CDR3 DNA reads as TGTGCCAGCGCCAGGGGTGAGGGGCGGTACGAGCAGTACTTC. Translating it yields CASARGEGRYEQYF.

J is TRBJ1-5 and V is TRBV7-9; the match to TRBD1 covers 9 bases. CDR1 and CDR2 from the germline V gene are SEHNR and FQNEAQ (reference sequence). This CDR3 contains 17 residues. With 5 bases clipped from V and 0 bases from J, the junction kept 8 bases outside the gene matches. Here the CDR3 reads CASSDTRTGDSNQPQHF. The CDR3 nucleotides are TGTGCCAGCAGCGACACGAGGACAGGGGATAGCAATCAGCCCCAGCATTTT.

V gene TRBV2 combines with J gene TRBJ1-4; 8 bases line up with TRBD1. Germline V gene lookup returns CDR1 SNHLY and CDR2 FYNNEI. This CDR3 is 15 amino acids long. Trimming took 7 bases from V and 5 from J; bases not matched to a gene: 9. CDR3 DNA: TGTGCCAGCACCTTACTTACAGGGGGAAATGAAAAACTGTTTTTT. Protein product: CASTLLTGGNEKLFF. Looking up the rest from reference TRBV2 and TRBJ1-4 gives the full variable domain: EPEVTQTPSHQVTQMGQEVILRCVPISNHLYFYWYRQILGQKVEFLVSFYNNEISEKSEIFDDQFSVERPDGSNFTLKIRSTKLEDSAMYFCASTLLTGGNEKLFFGSGTQLSVL.

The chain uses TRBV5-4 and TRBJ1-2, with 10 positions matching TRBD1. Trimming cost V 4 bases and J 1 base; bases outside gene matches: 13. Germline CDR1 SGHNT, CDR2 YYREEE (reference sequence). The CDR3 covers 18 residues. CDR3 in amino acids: CASSPSLPGQGLNYGYTF. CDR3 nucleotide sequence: TGTGCCAGCAGCCCCTCTCTCCCGGGACAGGGGCTTAACTATGGCTACACCTTC.